Listed below are T cell receptor beta chains from one sample, sequenced in a study of blood T cell repertoires in COVID-19. Profiling relied on immunoSEQ multiplex PCR, and the TCRdb table lists in-frame clones only, not all of them. The sample lists 120,000 to 150,000 clones, about 89% occurring once. Sequencing input: peripheral blood. The receptors were sampled from an elderly man with acute or convalescent COVID-19. Each CDR3 is given with its conserved first and last residue. D genes are given only for firm matches. Some rows have no size entry. The others give once, few or many, or a class for an expanded clone.

V: TRBV5-1
size: NA
D: NA
J: TRBJ2-7
CDR3: CASSLEWGREQYF
DNA: TGCGCCAGCAGCTTGGAATGGGGGCGCGAGCAGTACTTC

V: TRBV30
size: NA
D: NA
J: TRBJ2-1
CDR3: CAWSVPSGSSYNEQFF
DNA: TGTGCCTGGAGTGTCCCTAGTGGGAGCTCCTACAATGAGCAGTTCTTC

V: TRBV15
size: NA
D: TRBD1
J: TRBJ1-2
CDR3: CATRPGTVTYGYTF
DNA: TGTGCCACCCGACCCGGGACAGTGACCTATGGCTACACCTTC

V: TRBV2
size: NA
D: NA
J: TRBJ1-5
CDR3: CASSPVNSNQPQHF
DNA: TGTGCCAGCAGTCCAGTCAATAGCAATCAGCCCCAGCATTTT

V: TRBV21-1
size: NA
D: NA
J: TRBJ2-1
CDR3: CASSLAGGPDNEQFF
DNA: TGTGCCAGCAGCTTGGCGGGAGGGCCGGACAATGAGCAGTTCTTC

V: TRBV6-4
size: NA
D: NA
J: TRBJ1-1
CDR3: CASSEQGGTEAFF
DNA: TGTGCCAGCAGTGAGCAGGGTGGAACTGAAGCTTTCTTT

V: TRBV18
size: NA
D: NA
J: TRBJ2-1
CDR3: CASSAGQRYNEQFF
DNA: TGTGCCAGCTCTGCAGGACAGCGATACAATGAGCAGTTCTTC

V: TRBV28
size: NA
D: TRBD2
J: TRBJ2-5
CDR3: CASRRLPGLAGGPSLETQYF
DNA: TGTGCCAGCAGGCGACTCCCGGGACTAGCGGGAGGGCCCTCGTTAGAGACCCAGTACTTC

V: TRBV5-4
size: once
D: NA
J: TRBJ2-2
CDR3: CASSPRQAPNTGELFF
DNA: TGTGCCAGCAGCCCTAGACAGGCGCCGAACACCGGGGAGCTGTTTTTT

V: TRBV6-5
size: NA
D: TRBD1
J: TRBJ1-5
CDR3: CASSQTGGNNQPQHF
DNA: TGTGCCAGCAGCCAAACAGGGGGGAACAATCAGCCCCAGCATTTT

V: TRBV30
size: NA
D: TRBD1
J: TRBJ1-2
CDR3: CAWSFFQGARGYTF
DNA: TGTGCCTGGAGTTTTTTCCAGGGGGCGCGTGGCTACACCTTC

V: TRBV28
size: NA
D: NA
J: TRBJ1-3
CDR3: CASRESSGNTIYF
DNA: TGTGCCAGCAGGGAGAGCTCTGGAAACACCATATATTTT

V: TRBV5-1
size: NA
D: TRBD2
J: TRBJ2-1
CDR3: CASSLGGSGRNEQFF
DNA: TGCGCCAGCAGCTTGGGGGGTAGCGGGAGGAATGAGCAGTTCTTC

V: TRBV6-1
size: NA
D: NA
J: TRBJ1-5
CDR3: CASSDNRVGNQPQHF
DNA: TGTGCCAGCAGTGATAACAGGGTGGGCAATCAGCCCCAGCATTTT

V: TRBV5-1
size: NA
D: NA
J: TRBJ1-5
CDR3: CASSLTGNQPQHF
DNA: TGCGCCAGCAGCCTGACAGGCAATCAGCCCCAGCATTTT

V: TRBV18
size: NA
D: NA
J: TRBJ1-1
CDR3: CASSIDGGREAFF
DNA: TGTGCCAGCTCCATAGACGGGGGACGTGAAGCTTTCTTT

V: TRBV7-3
size: NA
D: TRBD1
J: TRBJ2-7
CDR3: CASSRAGTGSYEQYF
DNA: TGTGCCAGCAGTCGAGCCGGGACAGGGTCCTACGAGCAGTACTTC

V: TRBV6-5
size: NA
D: NA
J: TRBJ1-4
CDR3: CASSSQGLNEKLFF
DNA: TGTGCCAGCAGTTCACAGGGCCTGAATGAAAAACTGTTTTTT

V: TRBV11-2
size: few
D: NA
J: TRBJ1-2
CDR3: CASSFAVKYGYTF
DNA: TGTGCCAGCAGCTTCGCGGTCAAGTATGGCTACACCTTC

V: TRBV5-1
size: NA
D: NA
J: TRBJ2-6
CDR3: CASSFNGAGGANVLTF
DNA: TGCGCCAGCAGCTTTAACGGGGCGGGAGGGGCCAACGTCCTGACTTTC

V: TRBV7-8
size: NA
D: NA
J: TRBJ2-3
CDR3: CASSSPGTGTDTQYF
DNA: TGTGCCAGCAGCTCCCCCGGGACTGGCACAGATACGCAGTATTTT

V: TRBV25-1
size: NA
D: TRBD2
J: TRBJ2-1
CDR3: CASRRTSLYNEQFF
DNA: TGTGCCAGCAGGCGGACTAGTTTGTACAATGAGCAGTTCTTC

V: TRBV2
size: NA
D: TRBD2
J: TRBJ2-7
CDR3: CASSEGLAGGYGQYF
DNA: TGTGCCAGCAGTGAAGGACTAGCGGGAGGTTATGGGCAGTACTTC

V: TRBV9
size: NA
D: NA
J: TRBJ2-3
CDR3: CASSVKKGDTQYF
DNA: TGTGCCAGCAGCGTAAAAAAGGGGGATACGCAGTATTTT

V: TRBV6-5
size: NA
D: NA
J: TRBJ1-2
CDR3: CASSNGRSHYGYTF
DNA: TGTGCCAGCAGTAACGGCAGGTCCCACTATGGCTACACCTTC

V: TRBV28
size: NA
D: NA
J: TRBJ2-1
CDR3: CASIPADRWVSEQFF
DNA: TGTGCCAGCATCCCCGCGGATAGGTGGGTGAGTGAGCAGTTCTTC

V: TRBV9
size: NA
D: TRBD2
J: TRBJ2-5
CDR3: CASSGGGVQETQYF
DNA: TGTGCCAGCAGCGGCGGGGGGGTCCAAGAGACCCAGTACTTC

V: TRBV2
size: NA
D: TRBD1
J: TRBJ2-7
CDR3: CASSGQGVREQYF
DNA: TGTGCCAGCAGTGGACAGGGGGTTAGGGAGCAGTACTTC

V: TRBV4-2
size: NA
D: NA
J: TRBJ1-5
CDR3: CASSHLWRQPQHF
DNA: TGTGCCAGCAGCCATCTTTGGCGGCAGCCCCAGCATTTT

V: TRBV6-1
size: once
D: TRBD1
J: TRBJ2-3
CDR3: CASSDSGTGYTQYF
DNA: TGTGCCAGCAGTGACAGCGGGACAGGGTATACGCAGTATTTT

V: TRBV6-6
size: NA
D: TRBD2
J: TRBJ2-7
CDR3: CASRIGTSGYEQYF
DNA: TGTGCCAGCAGGATAGGGACTAGCGGCTACGAGCAGTACTTC

V: TRBV5-1
size: NA
D: TRBD2
J: TRBJ2-3
CDR3: CASSLPSGTSTDTQYF
DNA: TGCGCCAGCAGCTTACCTAGCGGAACTAGCACAGATACGCAGTATTTT

V: TRBV19
size: NA
D: NA
J: TRBJ1-2
CDR3: CASSTTSTGNYGYTF
DNA: TGTGCCAGTAGTACGACGAGCACAGGGAACTATGGCTACACCTTC

V: TRBV6-5
size: NA
D: TRBD1
J: TRBJ2-7
CDR3: CATKGQGIREQYF
DNA: TGTGCCACAAAAGGACAGGGGATTCGCGAGCAGTACTTC

V: TRBV2
size: NA
D: TRBD1
J: TRBJ1-2
CDR3: CASSRDSSYGYTF
DNA: TGTGCCAGCAGTCGGGACAGCAGCTATGGCTACACCTTC

V: TRBV7-9
size: NA
D: TRBD2
J: TRBJ2-3
CDR3: CASSGKTSGGFTDTQYF
DNA: TGTGCCAGCAGCGGCAAGACTAGCGGGGGGTTCACAGATACGCAGTATTTT

V: TRBV4-2
size: NA
D: NA
J: TRBJ2-7
CDR3: CASSQGAGYRVYEQYF
DNA: TGTGCCAGCAGCCAAGGGGCGGGTTACAGGGTATACGAGCAGTACTTC

V: TRBV11-2
size: NA
D: NA
J: TRBJ1-6
CDR3: CASSLGQGWNSPLHF
DNA: TGTGCCAGCAGCTTAGGTCAGGGATGGAATTCACCCCTCCACTTT

V: TRBV2
size: NA
D: NA
J: TRBJ1-4
CDR3: CASVNRVNEKLFF
DNA: TGTGCCAGCGTGAACCGGGTTAATGAAAAACTGTTTTTT

V: TRBV5-1
size: NA
D: TRBD2
J: TRBJ2-5
CDR3: CASSPSGGSKETQYF
DNA: TGCGCCAGCAGTCCTAGCGGGGGGTCGAAAGAGACCCAGTACTTC

V: TRBV7-2
size: NA
D: NA
J: TRBJ1-5
CDR3: CASSAGGGSNQPQHF
DNA: TGTGCCAGCAGCGCCGGAGGAGGTAGCAATCAGCCCCAGCATTTT

V: TRBV29-1
size: NA
D: TRBD1
J: TRBJ1-4
CDR3: CSVTPGTGDEKLFF
DNA: TGCAGCGTTACCCCCGGGACAGGGGATGAAAAACTGTTTTTT

V: TRBV20-1
size: few
D: TRBD1
J: TRBJ1-6
CDR3: CSASVEGAYNSPLHF
DNA: TGCAGTGCTAGTGTGGAGGGGGCATACAATTCACCCCTCCACTTT

V: TRBV19
size: NA
D: TRBD2
J: TRBJ2-1
CDR3: CASSNERGPYNEQFF
DNA: TGTGCCAGTAGTAACGAGCGGGGCCCGTACAATGAGCAGTTCTTC

V: TRBV5-1
size: NA
D: NA
J: TRBJ2-2
CDR3: CASTPGGAGMRRELFF
DNA: TGCGCCAGCACCCCCGGAGGGGCGGGGATGAGGAGGGAGCTGTTTTTT

V: TRBV2
size: NA
D: TRBD1
J: TRBJ2-2
CDR3: CASSLQGARTGELFF
DNA: TGTGCCAGCAGCCTTCAGGGGGCAAGGACCGGGGAGCTGTTTTTT

V: TRBV10-3
size: NA
D: TRBD1
J: TRBJ2-1
CDR3: CAISPGQGYNEQFF
DNA: TGTGCCATCAGTCCGGGACAGGGTTACAATGAGCAGTTCTTC

V: TRBV12-3/TRBV12-4
size: NA
D: TRBD1
J: TRBJ1-5
CDR3: CASKFTGDQPQHF
DNA: TGTGCCAGCAAATTCACAGGGGATCAGCCCCAGCATTTT

V: TRBV30
size: NA
D: NA
J: TRBJ1-5
CDR3: CAWSSRDNQPQHF
DNA: TGTGCCTGGAGTTCCAGGGACAATCAGCCCCAGCATTTT

V: TRBV11-2
size: NA
D: TRBD1
J: TRBJ1-1
CDR3: CASSPRYETGGWTEAFF
DNA: TGTGCCAGCAGCCCCCGGTACGAGACAGGGGGCTGGACTGAAGCTTTCTTT

V: TRBV29-1
size: NA
D: NA
J: TRBJ1-2
CDR3: CSVTNRDYGYTF
DNA: TGCAGCGTCACCAACAGGGACTATGGCTACACCTTC

V: TRBV19
size: NA
D: NA
J: TRBJ1-1
CDR3: CASYRTAENTEAFF
DNA: TGTGCCAGTTACAGAACAGCAGAGAACACTGAAGCTTTCTTT

V: TRBV6-5
size: NA
D: NA
J: TRBJ2-7
CDR3: CASSATTLYEQYF
DNA: TGTGCCAGCAGCGCCACAACCTTATACGAGCAGTACTTC